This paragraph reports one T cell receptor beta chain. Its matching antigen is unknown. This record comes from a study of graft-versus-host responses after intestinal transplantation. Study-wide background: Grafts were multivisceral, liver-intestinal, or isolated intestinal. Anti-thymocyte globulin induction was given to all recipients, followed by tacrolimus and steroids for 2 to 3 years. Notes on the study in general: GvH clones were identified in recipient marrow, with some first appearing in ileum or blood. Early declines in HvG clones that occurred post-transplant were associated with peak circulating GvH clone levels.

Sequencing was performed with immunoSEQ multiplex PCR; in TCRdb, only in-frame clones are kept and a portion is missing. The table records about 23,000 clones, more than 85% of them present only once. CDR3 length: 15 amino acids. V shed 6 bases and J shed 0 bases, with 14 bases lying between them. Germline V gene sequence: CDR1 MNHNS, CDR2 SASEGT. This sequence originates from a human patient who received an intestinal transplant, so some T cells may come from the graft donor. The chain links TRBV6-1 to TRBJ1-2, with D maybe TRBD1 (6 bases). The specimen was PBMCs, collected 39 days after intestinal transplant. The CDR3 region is CASRFSTGANYGYTF. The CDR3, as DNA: TGTGCCAGCAGGTTCTCGACAGGCGCTAACTATGGCTACACCTTC.